These 18 T cell receptor beta chains were sequenced from one sample in a study of siplizumab effects on memory and regulatory T cells. The assay was immunoSEQ multiplex PCR, and TCRdb's table has in-frame clones only and misses some. This table has 100,000 or so clones, around 94% appearing once. Sequenced sample: non-Treg CD4+ T cells sorted from blood. These receptors came from a human donor in good health.

The V and J genes are TRBV27 and TRBJ1-2; 9 bases match TRBD1. Per germline, CDR1 MNHEY and CDR2 SMNVEV (reference sequence). J was trimmed by 1 base and V by 2 bases; bases with no gene match: 2. The CDR3 spans 15 residues. CDR3 nucleotides: TGTGCCAGCAGTTTAAGGGGACAGGGTAACTATGGCTACACCTTC. Translation: CASSLRGQGNYGYTF.

The chain has TRBV25-1 and TRBJ1-2; 7 nucleotides agree with TRBD1. J gave up 8 bases and V 4 bases, and 7 bases lay outside the gene matches. There are 13 residues in the CDR3. CDR1 and CDR2 (germline): MGHDK, SYGVNS. The CDR3 is CASSVWDSWGYTF. Written as DNA, the CDR3 is TGTGCCAGCAGTGTTTGGGACAGCTGGGGCTACACCTTC.

This chain links TRBV5-1 with TRBJ1-4; TRBD1 aligns across 8 bases. Unmatched junction bases numbered 3, after V lost 4 bases and J lost 7 bases. This CDR3 region has 13 residues. The germline CDR1 and CDR2 sequences are SGHRS and YFSETQ. The CDR3 is CASSGTGIEKLFF. In nucleotides, the CDR3 is TGCGCCAGCAGCGGGACAGGAATTGAAAAACTGTTTTTT.

This clone has just one count. The V gene is TRBV5-8, the J gene TRBJ2-1; 7 bases map to TRBD2. The V gene's germline CDR1 is SGHTS and CDR2 YDEGEE. V trimming: 3 bases; J trimming: 0 bases; junction bases outside the gene matches: 6. This CDR3 is 16 amino acids long. CDR3 DNA: TGTGCCAGCAGCTGGGAGGGATTCAGCTCCTACAATGAGCAGTTCTTC. Its protein is CASSWEGFSSYNEQFF.

V is TRBV2 and J is TRBJ1-4; possible D gene TRBD1, 5 bases. The CDR3 totals 15 residues. Trimming stripped 3 bases from V and 5 bases from J, with 13 bases between. CDR1 and CDR2 (germline): SNHLY, FYNNEI. The CDR3 is CASSDHGTGNEKLFF. The CDR3 nucleotides read TGTGCCAGCAGTGATCACGGGACGGGGAATGAAAAACTGTTTTTT.

The rearrangement joins TRBV5-1 to TRBJ1-2; 9 nucleotides align to TRBD1. Looked up from germline, CDR1 is SGHRS and CDR2 is YFSETQ. The CDR3 has 14 amino acids. Trimming at V came to 4 bases and at J to 7 bases, leaving 8 bases not matched to a gene. The CDR3 DNA reads TGCGCCAGCAGCGGACAGGGGAGTGGTGGTGGCTACACCTTC. It is translated as CASSGQGSGGGYTF.

This clone turned up a few times. J is TRBJ2-7 and V is TRBV28, with TRBD2 matching 7 bases. The germline CDR1 and CDR2 sequences are MDHEN and SYDVKM. The CDR3 sequence is 15 residues long. Unmatched junction bases numbered 13, after V lost 6 bases and J lost 5 bases. The CDR3 loop reads CASSFWRERRDEQYF. CDR3 bases: TGTGCCAGCAGCTTTTGGCGGGAGAGGAGGGACGAGCAGTACTTC.

The chain employs TRBV25-1 and TRBJ1-1; D not resolved. From germline, CDR1 is MGHDK and CDR2 SYGVNS. V shed 6 bases and J shed 5 bases, with 13 bases lying between them. The CDR3 has 13 amino acids. Written as DNA, the CDR3 is TGTGCCAGCAGCCCTACACAGAATACTGAAGCTTTCTTT. Translating gives CASSPTQNTEAFF.

The V and J genes are TRBV6-5 and TRBJ1-2; D uncertain. This CDR3 comprises 15 residues. The ends were cut back, 4 bases at V and 3 bases at J, with 15 bases in the middle. CDR1 and CDR2 (germline): MNHEY, SVGAGI. For the CDR3, the DNA is TGTGCCAGCAGTTCACGAGGGTGGGTGGACTATGGCTACACCTTC. Translation gives CASSSRGWVDYGYTF.

The J gene is TRBJ1-1, the V gene TRBV11-3; TRBD1 is a possible D gene (5 bases). V was trimmed by 5 bases and J by 5 bases, leaving 9 bases between them. The CDR3 totals 12 residues. CDR1 SGHNT and CDR2 YENEEA come from the germline V gene. CDR3 protein: CASSGRGTEAFF. CDR3 nucleotide sequence: TGTGCCAGCAGCGGGAGGGGAACTGAAGCTTTCTTT. The whole variable domain, filled in from reference TRBV11-3 and TRBJ1-1, reads EAGVVQSPRYKIIEKKQPVAFWCNPISGHNTLYWYLQNLGQGPELLIRYENEEAVDDSQLPKDRFSAERLKGVDSTLKIQPAELGDSAVYLCASSGRGTEAFFGQGTRLTVV.

CDR3 residues: CASSGRSGAKGYTF. CDR3 nucleotides: TGTGCCAGCAGCGGTAGATCGGGGGCAAAAGGCTACACCTTC. This chain uses TRBV6-5 with TRBJ1-2, with D possibly matching TRBD1 (6 bases). Germline V CDR1 and CDR2: MNHEY, SVGAGI. V gave up 6 bases and J gave up 8 bases, with 19 bases separating them. The CDR3 is 14 amino acids.

The rearrangement uses TRBV28 and TRBJ1-5; D might be TRBD1 (6 bases). The CDR3 consists of 16 residues. Looked up from germline, CDR1 is MDHEN and CDR2 is SYDVKM. Deletions cut 0 bases from V and 6 bases from J, with 15 bases between. The CDR3 sequence is CASSLWGRGGGQPQHF. For the CDR3, the DNA is TGTGCCAGCAGTTTATGGGGCAGGGGAGGAGGTCAGCCCCAGCATTTT. The whole variable domain, filled in from reference TRBV28 and TRBJ1-5, reads DVKVTQSSRYLVKRTGEKVFLECVQDMDHENMFWYRQDPGLGLRLIYFSYDVKMKEKGDIPEGYSVSREKKERFSLILESASTNQTSMYLCASSLWGRGGGQPQHFGDGTRLSIL.

CDR3 in DNA: TGTGCCAGCAGTGAATCAGGAGCTGGGGAGACCCAGTACTTC. Translated: CASSESGAGETQYF. The V and J genes are TRBV25-1 and TRBJ2-5; D remains unclear. The V and J ends lost 1 base and 5 bases respectively, with 11 bases between them. The CDR3 runs 14 residues. CDR1 MGHDK and CDR2 SYGVNS come from the germline V gene.

In its sample, this clone is medium-sized. The chain has TRBV27 and TRBJ1-5, with a tentative D call TRBD1 (5 bases). Trimming shortened V by 10 bases and J by 4 bases, and 11 bases separated the two germline ends. Per germline, CDR1 MNHEY and CDR2 SMNVEV (reference sequence). This CDR3 region has 12 residues. The CDR3 DNA reads TGTGCCATGCACCGACAGAATCAGCCCCAGCATTTT. It is translated as CAMHRQNQPQHF.

The chain joins TRBV4-1 to TRBJ2-3; D is possibly TRBD1 (6 bases). Germline CDR1 reads MGHRA; CDR2 reads YSYEKL. Trimming took 4 bases from V and 4 from J, leaving 18 bases between them. This CDR3 is built from 16 residues. The CDR3 nucleotides read TGCGCCAGCAGCCTCCCTATAGCACAGGGAGCAGATACGCAGTATTTT. Protein product: CASSLPIAQGADTQYF.

The V and J genes are TRBV7-9 and TRBJ1-2; 9 nucleotides align to TRBD1. In germline, CDR1 is SEHNR, CDR2 FQNEAQ (reference sequence). Trimming removed 1 base from V and 6 bases from J; junction bases left unmatched: 6. CDR3 length equals 15 residues. CDR3 in DNA: TGTGCCAGCAGCTTAGTCTCGGGACAGGGTCATGGCTACACCTTC. The encoded protein is CASSLVSGQGHGYTF.

V usage is TRBV28 and J usage is TRBJ2-2; D gene ambiguous. The germline V gene encodes CDR1 MDHEN and CDR2 SYDVKM. Trimming took 4 bases from V and 2 from J, leaving 11 bases between them. This CDR3 contains 15 residues. CDR3 sequence: CASSSRGPNTGELFF. The CDR3 region has the DNA TGTGCCAGCAGTTCGCGCGGCCCAAACACCGGGGAGCTGTTTTTT.

The table lists this clone with a few counts. V and J are TRBV28 and TRBJ1-1; D uncertain. V shed 6 bases and J shed 1 base, with 3 bases lying between them. CDR3 length equals 11 residues. Germline loops: CDR1 MDHEN, CDR2 SYDVKM. In DNA, the CDR3 is TGTGCCAGCAGGGCGAACACTGAAGCTTTCTTT. Translation gives CASRANTEAFF. The full variable domain, completed using reference TRBV28 and TRBJ1-1, is DVKVTQSSRYLVKRTGEKVFLECVQDMDHENMFWYRQDPGLGLRLIYFSYDVKMKEKGDIPEGYSVSREKKERFSLILESASTNQTSMYLCASRANTEAFFGQGTRLTVV.